This note documents a single TCR beta chain sequence. Extracted from the samples, RNA was reverse transcribed into cDNA to serve as the sequencing template. TCRdb keeps only in-frame clones here, not all; method: immunoSEQ multiplex PCR. The sample holds approximately 140,000 clones, roughly 86% seen once. Treatment specified: oral pan-JAK inhibitor, 5-10 mg twice daily. This sample was taken from a study of CD8+ T cells in alopecia areata. The receptor was derived from a human donor with alopecia areata. The source material was CD8+ T cells sorted from blood, sampled at week 4, from a patient treated with tofacitinib.

Here the CDR3 DNA reads TGTGCCAGCAGTCTAAGGGGGAACCGCTACGAGCAGTACTTC. This encodes CASSLRGNRYEQYF. The rearrangement uses TRBV27 and TRBJ2-7, with D possibly matching TRBD1 (6 bases). The CDR3 runs to 14 residues. CDR1 and CDR2 from the germline V gene are MNHEY and SMNVEV (reference sequence). The ends were cut back, 5 bases at V and 3 bases at J, with 14 bases in the middle.